This TCR beta chain was captured by sequencing in a study of cytomegalovirus exposure and HLA in healthy donors. Notes on the study in general: In vitro confirmation showed three CMV-associated chains to be CMV antigen specific. Highest at DRB1 and lowest at HLA-C, TCR association rates differed among HLA loci in a later analysis. Reportedly, diagnosis of cytomegalovirus status by the classifier showed high specificity and sensitivity.

The PCR had 60 Vbeta and 13 Jbeta primers. Profiled with immunoSEQ multiplex PCR; TCRdb holds only in-frame clones, not every one. Of under 150,000 clones in the sample, 80% to 90% were seen once. As regards this clone: Its antigen remains unknown.

Sequenced input: PBMCs. This sequence was found in a man aged 45-65 years in good health and CMV-seronegative.

CDR3 nucleotides: TGTGCCAGCAGCTTGGTGGGGCCCACAGATACGCAGTATTTT. Translation: CASSLVGPTDTQYF. The chain carries TRBV5-5 and TRBJ2-3; D perhaps matches TRBD1 (5 bases). Germline CDR1 SGHKS, CDR2 YYEKEE (reference sequence). The length of the CDR3 is 14 residues. Between the trimmed V and J ends, which lost 0 bases and 2 bases, there was a span of 7 bases.